The 14 T cell receptor beta chains below were found in one sample sequenced in a study of identical twins (TCRdb year 2016). Library prep was done by 5' RACE. TCRdb shows the sequencer as Illumina HiSeq 2000. Through fastp at Q25 and MiXCR, TCRdb rebuilt clones from the public reads, retaining in-frame beta chains. Every distinct CDR3 protein forms one entry, paired with its most common genes and DNA. A total of about 1.7 million distinct CDR3 sequences appear in this sample, under 35% of them only once. Roughly 0.3% of the sample is held by the ten biggest clonotypes. Specimen: cord blood. The source of these receptors is a newborn girl in good health.

The chain has TRBV6-1 and TRBJ2-3; D could derive from TRBD1 or TRBD2 (6 bases each). CDR3 length equals 15 residues. Germline CDR1 reads MNHNS; CDR2 reads SASEGT. The V end lost 11 bases, the J end lost 1 base, and 19 bases lay between the germline ends. The CDR3 sequence: CAVRPQGLRTDTQYF. In DNA form, the CDR3 reads TGTGCCGTACGTCCACAGGGACTTCGCACAGATACGCAGTATTTT.

This clonotype was observed a few times. V and J are TRBV4-1 and TRBJ2-1; 14 positions agree with TRBD2. Looked up from germline, CDR1 is MGHRA and CDR2 is YSYEKL. This CDR3 region has 18 residues. Germline trimming cut 1 base from V and 6 bases from J; bases unmatched to any gene: 8. CDR3 nucleotide sequence: TGCGCCAGCAGCCAAGTGAAGCGGACTAGCGGGGGGACCAATGAGCAGTTCTTC. Protein product: CASSQVKRTSGGTNEQFF.

This clonotype occurred once. The chain links TRBV27 to TRBJ2-2, with 7 nucleotides matching TRBD1. CDR3 size: 14 residues. Germline assignment: CDR1 MNHEY and CDR2 SMNVEV (reference sequence). V dropped 8 bases and J dropped 4; count of bases not matched to a gene: 7. The CDR3 here is CASGDRPRTGELFF. The CDR3 DNA reads as TGTGCCAGCGGGGACAGACCTCGCACCGGGGAGCTGTTTTTT.

The chain links TRBV4-1 to TRBJ2-2, with D unresolved. V lost 1 base, J lost 2 bases, and 11 bases lay in between. There are 16 residues in the CDR3. In germline, CDR1 is MGHRA, CDR2 YSYEKL. The CDR3 DNA follows: TGCGCCAGCAGCCAAGGTCCTCAGACTAACACCGGGGAGCTGTTTTTT. The encoded protein is CASSQGPQTNTGELFF.

The chain has TRBV20-1 and TRBJ2-5; D unresolved. CDR3 length equals 15 residues. V was pared by 0 bases and J by 0 bases, with 11 bases between. CDR1 and CDR2 (germline): DFQATT, SNEGSKA (reference sequence). CDR3 coding DNA: TGCAGTGCTAGAGATCGAGGCTTCTACCAAGAGACCCAGTACTTC. This gives the protein CSARDRGFYQETQYF.

This clonotype has more than one count but fewer than ten. The V and J genes are TRBV5-1 and TRBJ2-5; D gene ambiguous. Looked up from germline, CDR1 is SGHRS and CDR2 is YFSETQ. Trimming removed 1 base from V and 2 bases from J, with 9 bases in between. This CDR3 is built from 14 residues. The CDR3 bases are TGCGCCAGCAGCTTGAAGGGCAGACAAGAGACCCAGTACTTC. Translated, it gives CASSLKGRQETQYF.

CDR3 nucleotide sequence: TGTGCCAGCTCACCACAGTGGCCGGAAGGTTCTTCACCCCTCCACTTT. This sequence encodes CASSPQWPEGSSPLHF. The rearrangement links TRBV18 to TRBJ1-6; D gene ambiguous. There are 16 residues in the CDR3. Germline V CDR1 and CDR2: KGHSH, LQKENI. V dropped 1 base and J dropped 9 bases, with 16 bases sitting between them.

This CDR3 reads CASSELDPATDTQYF. The CDR3 DNA reads TGTGCCAGCAGTGAACTGGACCCGGCCACAGATACGCAGTATTTT. The chain has TRBV6-1 and TRBJ2-3; D unresolved. The CDR3 has 15 residues. Germline CDR1 reads MNHNS; CDR2 reads SASEGT. The ends were cut back, 2 bases at V and 2 bases at J, with 11 bases in the middle.

A remark on this clonotype: A read error may produce the germline difference seen at one junction end. The V gene is TRBV25-1, the J gene TRBJ1-1; D call uncertain. Germline values: CDR1 MGHDK, CDR2 SYGVNS. The CDR3 runs to 14 residues. The CDR3 DNA reads as TGTGCCAGCAGTGAATATAATACTAACACCGAAGCTTTCTTT. Translation gives CASSEYNTNTEAFF.

This clonotype appeared once. The CDR3 reads CSASRAEGLSSYEQYF. The CDR3 DNA is TGCAGTGCTAGTCGTGCGGAGGGGTTGAGCTCCTACGAGCAGTACTTC. The chain carries TRBV20-1 and TRBJ2-7; TRBD2 might be the D (6 bases). The germline V and J ends were trimmed by 3 bases and 0 bases, with 18 bases remaining between them. The CDR3 totals 16 residues. CDR1 and CDR2 from the germline V gene are DFQATT and SNEGSKA (reference sequence).

The chain is built from TRBV3-1 and TRBJ1-4, with TRBD1 matching 7 bases. In germline, CDR1 is LGHDT, CDR2 YNNKEL (reference sequence). The CDR3 contains 14 residues. The V segment lost 1 base and the J segment 16 bases; nucleotides outside the gene matches: 12. The CDR3 protein is CASSQAASDRSKFF. The CDR3 coding sequence is TGTGCCAGCAGCCAAGCTGCCTCGGACAGGTCAAAGTTTTTT.

V is TRBV4-2 and J is TRBJ2-3, with a tentative D call TRBD2 (7 bases). CDR3 size: 17 residues. Germline lookup yields CDR1 LGHNA and CDR2 YNFKEQ. The V end lost 0 bases, the J end lost 0 bases, and 13 bases lay between the germline ends. The CDR3 loop reads CASSQDWAGASTDTQYF. The CDR3, as DNA: TGTGCCAGCAGCCAAGATTGGGCGGGGGCTAGCACAGATACGCAGTATTTT.

This clonotype was picked up a small number of times. An end of the junction does not agree with germline; a read error may underlie this. This chain connects TRBV5-1 to TRBJ1-1, with no clear D. The CDR3 has 14 residues. Per the germline V gene, CDR1 is SGHRS and CDR2 is YFSETQ. The chain's CDR3 is CASSLVYGNTEAFF. As DNA, the CDR3 is TGTGCCAGCAGCTTGGTCTACGGGAACACTGAAGCTTTCTTT.

This clonotype was seen just once. The chain carries TRBV18 and TRBJ2-3; D possibly matches TRBD1 or TRBD2 (6 bases each). Per germline, CDR1 KGHSH and CDR2 LQKENI. The CDR3 runs to 17 residues. V dropped 4 bases and J dropped 0 bases, with 17 bases sitting between them. The CDR3 sequence: CASSRPPGAPSTDTQYF. DNA of the CDR3: TGTGCCAGCTCACGACCGCCGGGGGCCCCTAGCACAGATACGCAGTATTTT.